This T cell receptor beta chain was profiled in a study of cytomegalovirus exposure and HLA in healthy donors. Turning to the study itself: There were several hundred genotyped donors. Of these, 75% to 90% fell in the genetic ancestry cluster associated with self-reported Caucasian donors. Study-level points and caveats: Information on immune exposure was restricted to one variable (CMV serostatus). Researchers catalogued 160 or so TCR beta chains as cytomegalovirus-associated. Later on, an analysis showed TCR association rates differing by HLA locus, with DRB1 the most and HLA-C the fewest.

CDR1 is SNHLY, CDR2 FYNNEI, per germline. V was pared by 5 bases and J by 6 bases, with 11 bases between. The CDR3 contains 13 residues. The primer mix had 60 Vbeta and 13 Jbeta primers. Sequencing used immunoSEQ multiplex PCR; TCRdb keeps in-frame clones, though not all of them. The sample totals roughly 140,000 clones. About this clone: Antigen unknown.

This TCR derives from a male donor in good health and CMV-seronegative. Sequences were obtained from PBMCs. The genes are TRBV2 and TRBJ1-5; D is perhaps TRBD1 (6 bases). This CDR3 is CASSRQATQPQHF. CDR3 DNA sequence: TGTGCCAGCAGTCGACAGGCCACTCAGCCCCAGCATTTT.